This TCR beta chain stems from a study of blood T cell repertoires in COVID-19. Turning to the study itself: COVID-19 samples from acute and convalescent phases originated in the United States, Italy and Spain. PBMCs, B-cell-depleted T cells, or T cells provided the cDNA or gDNA that made up the material.

Source study methods: Amplification with reference gene primers provided the estimates of nucleated cell counts. Sequenced by immunoSEQ multiplex PCR; TCRdb stores in-frame clones only, minus some. The DNA was the basis for D and trimming; V, J and clone size are from that table. Among tens of thousands of clones, roughly 90% were seen once, and the ten largest hold over 1%. Looked up from germline, CDR1 is SEHNR and CDR2 is FQNEAQ (reference sequence). V lost 5 bases to trimming and J lost 4 bases; unmatched junction nucleotides: 10. This CDR3 is built from 16 residues. This TCR came from a man aged 55 to 70 with acute or convalescent COVID-19. Sequencing was performed on peripheral blood. The J gene is TRBJ2-3, the V gene TRBV7-9, with TRBD1 identical over 9 bases. The CDR3 DNA is TGTGCCAGCAGCCCCCGCCGGGACAGGGTTTCAGATACGCAGTATTTT. Amino acid sequence: CASSPRRDRVSDTQYF.